This T cell receptor beta chain was recovered during a study of blood T cell repertoires in COVID-19. Germline CDR1 is SGHAT and CDR2 is FQNNGV. V shed 3 bases and J shed 3 bases, with 10 bases lying between them. This CDR3 spans 14 amino acids. TCRdb's copy holds only in-frame clones and misses some; the assay was immunoSEQ multiplex PCR. The sample contains over 150,000 clones, 65% to 85% of which appear only once. Sequenced input: peripheral blood. The chain is built from TRBV11-2 and TRBJ2-3; possible D gene TRBD1, 6 bases. The clonotype comes from a woman aged 80 or older with acute or convalescent COVID-19. The CDR3 coding sequence is TGTGCCAGCAGCTTTGGCAGGGGAACAGATACGCAGTATTTT. Translation gives CASSFGRGTDTQYF.